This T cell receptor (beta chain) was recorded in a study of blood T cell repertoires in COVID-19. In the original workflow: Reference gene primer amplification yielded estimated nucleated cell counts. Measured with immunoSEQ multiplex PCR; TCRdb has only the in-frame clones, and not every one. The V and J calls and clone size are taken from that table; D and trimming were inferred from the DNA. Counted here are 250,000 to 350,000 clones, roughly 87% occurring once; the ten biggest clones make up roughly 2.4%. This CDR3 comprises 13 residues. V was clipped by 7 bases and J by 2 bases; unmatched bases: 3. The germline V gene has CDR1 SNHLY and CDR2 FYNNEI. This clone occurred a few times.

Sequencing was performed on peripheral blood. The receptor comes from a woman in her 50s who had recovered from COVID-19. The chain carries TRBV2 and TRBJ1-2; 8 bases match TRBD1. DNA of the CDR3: TGTGCCAGCACCGGGACAGGCAACTATGGCTACACCTTC. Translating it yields CASTGTGNYGYTF.